Listed below are T cell receptor beta chains from one sample, sequenced in a study of OX40 agonist ivuxolimab in advanced cancers. The table came from immunoSEQ multiplex PCR; TCRdb's copy has only in-frame clones and leaves some out. The sample lists tens of thousands of clones, about 82% seen once, with under 7.5% in the top ten. The sequencing used CD4+ or CD8+ T cells sorted from blood, collected in a trial of the OX40 agonist ivuxolimab. These receptors were obtained from an adult with an advanced solid tumor such as melanoma, head and neck, liver or kidney cancer. CDR3s include the opening cysteine and the closing phenylalanine or tryptophan.

j_call v_call cdr3_aa
TRBJ1-1 TRBV4-1 CASSQPGQGTNTEAFF
TRBJ2-3 TRBV9 CASSVRSSGDTQYF
TRBJ2-1 TRBV5-6 CASSLGGGSGYNEQFF
TRBJ1-2 TRBV10-3 CAISQGEGYGYTF
TRBJ1-1 TRBV5-1 CASSFEGGNTEAFF
TRBJ2-7 TRBV7-9 CASSSDSFGEQYF
TRBJ1-1 TRBV13 CASSLAANTEAFF
TRBJ1-1 TRBV7-3 CASSLAGETEAFF
TRBJ1-2 TRBV6-6 CASSGTEANYGYTF
TRBJ1-1 TRBV4-1 CASSQEGRRTEAFF
TRBJ2-1 TRBV4-3 CASSQDSETVKQFF
TRBJ2-1 TRBV7-8 CASSTIQGANEQFF
TRBJ2-2 TRBV7-9 CASSSNTGELFF
TRBJ2-4 TRBV28 CASLGAFGSTRNIQYF
TRBJ2-1 TRBV7-2 CASSLGGSGRGEQFF
TRBJ2-7 TRBV7-9 CASSPDRGRIEQYF
TRBJ2-7 TRBV10-2 CASSPGHLDYEQYF
TRBJ2-1 TRBV7-3 CASTLSGTSGDNEQFF
TRBJ2-2 TRBV14 CGVSKGGYLTGELFF
TRBJ1-1 TRBV7-2 CASSGRTGGLRDTEAFF